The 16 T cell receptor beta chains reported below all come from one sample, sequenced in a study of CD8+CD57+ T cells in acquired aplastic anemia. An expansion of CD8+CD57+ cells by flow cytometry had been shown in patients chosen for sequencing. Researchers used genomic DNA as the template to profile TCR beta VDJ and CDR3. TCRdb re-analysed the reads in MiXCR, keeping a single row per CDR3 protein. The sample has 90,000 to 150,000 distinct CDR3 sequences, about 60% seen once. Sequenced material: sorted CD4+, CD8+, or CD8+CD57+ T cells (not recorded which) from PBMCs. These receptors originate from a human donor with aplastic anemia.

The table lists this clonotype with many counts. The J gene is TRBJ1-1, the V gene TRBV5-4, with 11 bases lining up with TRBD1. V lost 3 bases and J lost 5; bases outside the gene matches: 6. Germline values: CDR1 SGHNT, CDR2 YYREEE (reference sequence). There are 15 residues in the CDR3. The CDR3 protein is CASSSLDRGLTEAFF. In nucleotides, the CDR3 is TGTGCCAGCAGCTCCTTGGACAGGGGGCTGACTGAAGCTTTCTTT. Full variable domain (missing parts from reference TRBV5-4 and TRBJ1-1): ETGVTQSPTHLIKTRGQQVTLRCSSQSGHNTVSWYQQALGQGPQFIFQYYREEENGRGNFPPRFSGLQFPNYSSELNVNALELDDSALYLCASSSLDRGLTEAFFGQGTRLTVV.

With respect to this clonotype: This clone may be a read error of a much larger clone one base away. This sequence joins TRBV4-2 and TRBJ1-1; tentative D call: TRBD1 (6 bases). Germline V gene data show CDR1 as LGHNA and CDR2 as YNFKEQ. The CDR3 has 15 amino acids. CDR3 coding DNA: TGTGCCAGCAGCCAAGACAGGGGTCTGAACACTGAAGATTTCTTT. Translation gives CASSQDRGLNTEDFF.

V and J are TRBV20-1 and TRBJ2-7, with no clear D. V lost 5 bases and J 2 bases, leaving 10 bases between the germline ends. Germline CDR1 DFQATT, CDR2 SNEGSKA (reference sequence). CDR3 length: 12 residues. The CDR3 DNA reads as TGCAGTGCTGGTCAATCAACCTACGAGCAGTACTTC. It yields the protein CSAGQSTYEQYF.

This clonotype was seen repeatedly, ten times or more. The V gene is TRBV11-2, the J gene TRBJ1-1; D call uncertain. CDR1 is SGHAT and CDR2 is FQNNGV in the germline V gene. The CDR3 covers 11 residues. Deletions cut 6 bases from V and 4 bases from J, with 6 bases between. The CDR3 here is CASSPFTEAFF. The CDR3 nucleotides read TGTGCCAGCAGTCCGTTCACTGAAGCTTTCTTT.

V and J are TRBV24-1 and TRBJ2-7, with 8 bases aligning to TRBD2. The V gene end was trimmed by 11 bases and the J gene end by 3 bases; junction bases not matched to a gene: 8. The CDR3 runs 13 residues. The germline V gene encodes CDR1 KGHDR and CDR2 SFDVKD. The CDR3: CASRRTSSYEQYF. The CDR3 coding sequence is TGTGCCAGCCGGCGGACTAGCAGCTACGAGCAGTACTTC.

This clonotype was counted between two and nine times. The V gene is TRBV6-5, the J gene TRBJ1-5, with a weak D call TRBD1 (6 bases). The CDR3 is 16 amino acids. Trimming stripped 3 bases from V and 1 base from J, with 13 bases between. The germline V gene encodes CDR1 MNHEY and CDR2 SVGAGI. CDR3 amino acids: CASSYLATGSNQPQHF. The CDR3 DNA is TGTGCCAGCAGTTATTTGGCAACAGGGAGCAATCAGCCCCAGCATTTT.

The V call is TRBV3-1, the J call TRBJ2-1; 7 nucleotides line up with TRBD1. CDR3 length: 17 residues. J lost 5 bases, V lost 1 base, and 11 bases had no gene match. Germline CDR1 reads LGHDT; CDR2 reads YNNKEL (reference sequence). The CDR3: CASSQGVGAGGDNEQFF. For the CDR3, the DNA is TGTGCCAGCAGCCAAGGGGTAGGGGCAGGGGGTGACAATGAGCAGTTCTTC.

As DNA, the CDR3 is TGTGCCAGCAGCCTCAGGGTTGAAGCTTTCTTT. Its translation is CASSLRVEAFF. The rearrangement joins TRBV2 to TRBJ1-1; the D gene is possibly TRBD1 (5 bases). With 6 bases removed from V and 7 bases from J, the gap between germline ends came to 9 bases. Germline loops: CDR1 SNHLY, CDR2 FYNNEI. The CDR3 loop spans 11 amino acids.

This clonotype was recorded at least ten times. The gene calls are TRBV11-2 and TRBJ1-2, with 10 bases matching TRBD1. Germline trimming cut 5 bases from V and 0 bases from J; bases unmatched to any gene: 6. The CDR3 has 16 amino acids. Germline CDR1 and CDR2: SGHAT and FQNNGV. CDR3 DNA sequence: TGTGCCAGCAGCCACGGGACAGGGGAACCTAACTATGGCTACACCTTC. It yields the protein CASSHGTGEPNYGYTF.

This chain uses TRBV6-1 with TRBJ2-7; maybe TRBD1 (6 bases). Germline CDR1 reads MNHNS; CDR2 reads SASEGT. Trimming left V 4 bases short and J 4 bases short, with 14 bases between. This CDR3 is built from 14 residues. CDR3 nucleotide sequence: TGTGCCAGCAGTGGTAGGGTGGGGGCTTACGAGCAGTACTTC. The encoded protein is CASSGRVGAYEQYF.

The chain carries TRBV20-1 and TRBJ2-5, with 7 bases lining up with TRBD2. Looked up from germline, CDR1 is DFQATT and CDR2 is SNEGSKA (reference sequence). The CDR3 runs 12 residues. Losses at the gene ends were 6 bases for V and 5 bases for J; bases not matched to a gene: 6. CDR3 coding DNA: TGCAGTGCCGGACTAGGAGGGGAGACCCAGTACTTC. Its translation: CSAGLGGETQYF.

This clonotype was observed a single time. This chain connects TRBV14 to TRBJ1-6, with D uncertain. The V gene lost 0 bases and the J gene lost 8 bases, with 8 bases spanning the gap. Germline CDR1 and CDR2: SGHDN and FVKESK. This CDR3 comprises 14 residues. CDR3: CASSQEANHSPLHF. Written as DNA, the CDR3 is TGTGCCAGCAGCCAAGAAGCCAACCATTCACCCCTCCACTTT.

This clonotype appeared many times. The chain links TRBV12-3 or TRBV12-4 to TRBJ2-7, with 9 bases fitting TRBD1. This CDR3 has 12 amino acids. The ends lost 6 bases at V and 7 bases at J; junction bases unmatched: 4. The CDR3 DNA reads TGTGCCAGCAGACAGGGGGCGTGGGAGCAGTACTTC. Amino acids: CASRQGAWEQYF.

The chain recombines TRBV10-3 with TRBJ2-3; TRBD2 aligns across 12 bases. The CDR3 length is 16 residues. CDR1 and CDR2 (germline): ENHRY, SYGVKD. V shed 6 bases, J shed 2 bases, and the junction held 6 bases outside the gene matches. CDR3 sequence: CAISRLAGAHTDTQYF. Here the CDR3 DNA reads TGTGCCATCAGCCGACTAGCGGGGGCCCACACAGATACGCAGTATTTT.

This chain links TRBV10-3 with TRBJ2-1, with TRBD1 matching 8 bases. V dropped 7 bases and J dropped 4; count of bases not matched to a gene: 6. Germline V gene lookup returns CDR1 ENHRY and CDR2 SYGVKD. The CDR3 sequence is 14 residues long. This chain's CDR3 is CAIKATGAYNEQFF. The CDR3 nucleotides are TGTGCCATCAAAGCGACAGGGGCGTACAATGAGCAGTTCTTC.

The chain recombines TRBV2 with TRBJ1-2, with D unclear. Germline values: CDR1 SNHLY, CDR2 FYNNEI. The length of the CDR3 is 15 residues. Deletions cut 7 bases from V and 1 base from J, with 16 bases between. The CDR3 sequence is CASTGTPAFNYGYTF. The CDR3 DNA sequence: TGTGCCAGCACCGGAACTCCAGCCTTTAACTATGGCTACACCTTC. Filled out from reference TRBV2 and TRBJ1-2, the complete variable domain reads EPEVTQTPSHQVTQMGQEVILRCVPISNHLYFYWYRQILGQKVEFLVSFYNNEISEKSEIFDDQFSVERPDGSNFTLKIRSTKLEDSAMYFCASTGTPAFNYGYTFGSGTRLTVV.